The T cell receptor beta chain described here comes from a study of blood T cell repertoires in COVID-19. This clone occurred a few times. This table comes from immunoSEQ multiplex PCR, and its TCRdb copy is limited to in-frame clones, with some not included. The sample lists some 320,000 clones; more than 70% were seen once. This CDR3 is built from 15 residues. Per germline, CDR1 MDHEN and CDR2 SYDVKM. V was cut by 2 bases and J by 5 bases, with 12 bases left in between. Researchers sorted participants into cohorts using their self-reported clinical history. The V and J genes are TRBV28 and TRBJ2-2, with D perhaps TRBD2 (6 bases). The sample was PBMCs or T cells enriched from blood (not recorded which). This clonotype originated in a woman in her 30s who had recovered from COVID-19. CDR3 sequence: CASSLGAGRTGELFF. Here the CDR3 DNA reads TGTGCCAGCAGTTTAGGGGCGGGGCGTACCGGGGAGCTGTTTTTT. The complete variable domain, with remaining parts taken from reference TRBV28 and TRBJ2-2, reads DVKVTQSSRYLVKRTGEKVFLECVQDMDHENMFWYRQDPGLGLRLIYFSYDVKMKEKGDIPEGYSVSREKKERFSLILESASTNQTSMYLCASSLGAGRTGELFFGEGSRLTVL.